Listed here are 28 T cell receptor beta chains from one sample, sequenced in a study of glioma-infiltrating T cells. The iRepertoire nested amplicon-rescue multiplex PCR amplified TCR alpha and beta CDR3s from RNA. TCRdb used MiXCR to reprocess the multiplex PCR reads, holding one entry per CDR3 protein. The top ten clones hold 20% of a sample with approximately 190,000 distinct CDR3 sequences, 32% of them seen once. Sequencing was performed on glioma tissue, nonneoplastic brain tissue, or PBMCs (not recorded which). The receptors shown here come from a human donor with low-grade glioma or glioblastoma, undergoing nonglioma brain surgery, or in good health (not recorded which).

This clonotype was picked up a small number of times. The CDR3 nucleotides read TGCGCCAGCAGCTCTAGCGGTTCTGCCTACGAGCAGTACTTC. The encoded protein is CASSSSGSAYEQYF. The chain carries TRBV5-1 and TRBJ2-7, with TRBD2 matching over 7 bases. The CDR3 totals 14 residues. The germline V gene encodes CDR1 SGHRS and CDR2 YFSETQ. Trimming at V came to 3 bases and at J to 2 bases, leaving 5 bases not matched to a gene.

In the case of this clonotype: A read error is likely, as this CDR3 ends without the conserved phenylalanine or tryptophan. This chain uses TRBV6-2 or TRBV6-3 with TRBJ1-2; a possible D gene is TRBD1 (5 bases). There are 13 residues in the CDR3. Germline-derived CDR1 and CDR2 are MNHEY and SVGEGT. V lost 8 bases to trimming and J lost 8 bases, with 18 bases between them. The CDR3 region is CASGSGTPIGYTL. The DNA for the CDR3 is TGTGCCAGCGGTTCTGGGACTCCCATCGGCTACACCTTA.

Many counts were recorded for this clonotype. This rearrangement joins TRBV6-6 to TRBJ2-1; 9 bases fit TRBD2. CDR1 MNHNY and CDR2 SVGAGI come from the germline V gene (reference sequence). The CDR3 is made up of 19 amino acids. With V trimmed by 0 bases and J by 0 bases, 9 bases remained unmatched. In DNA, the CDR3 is TGTGCCAGCAGTTACTCGGAAGGCGGGGGGGATAGCTCCTACAATGAGCAGTTCTTC. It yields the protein CASSYSEGGGDSSYNEQFF.

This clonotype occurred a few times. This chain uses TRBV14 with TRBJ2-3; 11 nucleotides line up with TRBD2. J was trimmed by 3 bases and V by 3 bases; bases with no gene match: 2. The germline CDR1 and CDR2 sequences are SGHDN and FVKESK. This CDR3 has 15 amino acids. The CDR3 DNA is TGTGCCAGCAGCCACACTAGCGGGAGTACAGATACGCAGTATTTT. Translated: CASSHTSGSTDTQYF.

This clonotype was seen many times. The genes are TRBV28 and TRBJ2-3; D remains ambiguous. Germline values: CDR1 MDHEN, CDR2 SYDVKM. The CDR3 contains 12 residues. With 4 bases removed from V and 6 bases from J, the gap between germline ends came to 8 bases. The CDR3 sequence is CASSSPTDTQYF. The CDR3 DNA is TGTGCCAGCAGTTCACCAACCGATACGCAGTATTTT.

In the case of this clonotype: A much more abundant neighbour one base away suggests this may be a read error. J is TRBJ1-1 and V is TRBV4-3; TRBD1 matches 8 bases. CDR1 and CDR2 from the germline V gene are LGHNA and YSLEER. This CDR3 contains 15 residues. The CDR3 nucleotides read TGCGCCAGCAGCCAAGCAGGGGGCGTAGTCACTGAAGCTTCCTTT. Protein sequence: CASSQAGGVVTEASF.

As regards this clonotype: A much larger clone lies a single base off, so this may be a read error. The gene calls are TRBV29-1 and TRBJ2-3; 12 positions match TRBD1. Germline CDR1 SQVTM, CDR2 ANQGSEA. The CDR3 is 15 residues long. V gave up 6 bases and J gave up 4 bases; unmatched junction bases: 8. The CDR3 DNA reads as TGCAGCGTGGGGACAGGGGGCAATTTTCCAGATACGCAGTATTTT. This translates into CSVGTGGNFPDTQYF.

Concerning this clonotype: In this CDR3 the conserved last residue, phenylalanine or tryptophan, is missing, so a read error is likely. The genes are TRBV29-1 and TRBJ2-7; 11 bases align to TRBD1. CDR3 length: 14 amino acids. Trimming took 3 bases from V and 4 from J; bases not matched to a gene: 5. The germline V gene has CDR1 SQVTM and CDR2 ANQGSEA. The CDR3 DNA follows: TGCAGCGTTGAGCGAGGGACAGGGGGTTACGAGCAGTACCTC. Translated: CSVERGTGGYEQYL.

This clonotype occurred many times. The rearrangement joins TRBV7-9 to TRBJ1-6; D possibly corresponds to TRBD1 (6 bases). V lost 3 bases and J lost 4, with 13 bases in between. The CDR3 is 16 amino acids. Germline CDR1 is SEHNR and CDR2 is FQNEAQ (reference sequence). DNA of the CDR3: TGTGCCAGCAGCTTGACCCGACAGGCATATAATTCACCCCTCCACTTT. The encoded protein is CASSLTRQAYNSPLHF.

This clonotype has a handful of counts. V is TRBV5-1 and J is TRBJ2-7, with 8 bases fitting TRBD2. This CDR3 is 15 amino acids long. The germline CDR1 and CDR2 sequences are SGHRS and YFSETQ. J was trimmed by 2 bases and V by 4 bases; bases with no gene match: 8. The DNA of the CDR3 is TGCGCCAGCAGCCGAGATAGCGGGGACCCCTACGAGCAGTACTTC. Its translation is CASSRDSGDPYEQYF.

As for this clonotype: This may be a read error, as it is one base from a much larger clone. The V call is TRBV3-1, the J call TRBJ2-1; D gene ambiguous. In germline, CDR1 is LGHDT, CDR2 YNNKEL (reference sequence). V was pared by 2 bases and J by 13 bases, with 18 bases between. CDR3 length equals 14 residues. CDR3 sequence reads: CASSQPPIQETQFF. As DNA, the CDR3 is TGTGCCAGCAGCCAACCCCCCATCCAAGAGACCCAGTTCTTC.

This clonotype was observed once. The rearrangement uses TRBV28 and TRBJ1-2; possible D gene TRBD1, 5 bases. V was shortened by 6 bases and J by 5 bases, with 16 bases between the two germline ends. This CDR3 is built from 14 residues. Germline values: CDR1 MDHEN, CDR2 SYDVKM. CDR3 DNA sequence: TGTGCCAGCAGGGCCGGGGCAGTGATGTATGGCTACACCTTC. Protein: CASRAGAVMYGYTF.

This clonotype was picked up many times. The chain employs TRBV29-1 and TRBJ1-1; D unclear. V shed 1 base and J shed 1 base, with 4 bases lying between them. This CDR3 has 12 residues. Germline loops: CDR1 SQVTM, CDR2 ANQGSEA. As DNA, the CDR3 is TGCAGCGTTGAAGTGGAGAACACTGAAGCTTTCTTT. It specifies CSVEVENTEAFF.

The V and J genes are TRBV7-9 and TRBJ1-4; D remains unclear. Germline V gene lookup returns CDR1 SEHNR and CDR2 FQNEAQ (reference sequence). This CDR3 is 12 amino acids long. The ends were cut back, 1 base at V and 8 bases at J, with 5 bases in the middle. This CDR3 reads CASSLGLEKLFF. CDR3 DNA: TGTGCCAGCAGCTTAGGGTTGGAAAAACTGTTTTTT.

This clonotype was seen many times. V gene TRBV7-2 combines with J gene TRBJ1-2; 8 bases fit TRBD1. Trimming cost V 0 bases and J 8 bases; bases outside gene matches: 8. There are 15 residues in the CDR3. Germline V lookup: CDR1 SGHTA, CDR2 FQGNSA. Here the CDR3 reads CASSLALQGVSGYTF. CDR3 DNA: TGTGCCAGCAGCTTAGCCCTACAGGGGGTGTCCGGCTACACCTTC.

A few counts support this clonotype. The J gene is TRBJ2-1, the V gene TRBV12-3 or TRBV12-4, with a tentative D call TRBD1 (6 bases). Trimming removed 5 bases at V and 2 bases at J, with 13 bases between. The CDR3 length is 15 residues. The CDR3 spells CASSRTEGAYNEQFF. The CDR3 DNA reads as TGTGCCAGCAGTCGGACAGAAGGGGCCTACAATGAGCAGTTCTTC.

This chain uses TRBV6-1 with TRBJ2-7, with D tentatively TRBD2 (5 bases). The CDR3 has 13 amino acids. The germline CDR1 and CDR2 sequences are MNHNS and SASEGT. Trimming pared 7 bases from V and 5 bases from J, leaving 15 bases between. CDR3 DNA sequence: TGTGCCAGCATCTCCACTAGAATCAACGAGCAGTACTTC. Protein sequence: CASISTRINEQYF.

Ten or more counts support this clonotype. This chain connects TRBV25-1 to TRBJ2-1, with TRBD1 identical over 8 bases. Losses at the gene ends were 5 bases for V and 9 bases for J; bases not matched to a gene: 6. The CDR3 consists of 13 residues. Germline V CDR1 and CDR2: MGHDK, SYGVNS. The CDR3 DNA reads TGTGCCAGCAGTTTAGGGACAGGAGTTGAGCAGTTCTTC. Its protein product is CASSLGTGVEQFF.

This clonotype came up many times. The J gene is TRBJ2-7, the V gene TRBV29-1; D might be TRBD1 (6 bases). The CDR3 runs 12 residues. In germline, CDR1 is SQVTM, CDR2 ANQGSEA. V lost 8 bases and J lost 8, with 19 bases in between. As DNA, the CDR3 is TGCAGCCTACACCGTGGACAGACAAAGCAGTACTTC. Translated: CSLHRGQTKQYF.

The CDR3 DNA sequence: TGTGCCAGTAGCCCTCCAGGGGTCGGCTACACCTTC. It yields the protein CASSPPGVGYTF. V and J are TRBV19 and TRBJ1-2; D possibly corresponds to TRBD1 (6 bases). In germline, CDR1 is LNHDA, CDR2 SQIVND (reference sequence). V lost 6 bases, J lost 8 bases, and 13 bases lay in between. The CDR3 consists of 12 residues.

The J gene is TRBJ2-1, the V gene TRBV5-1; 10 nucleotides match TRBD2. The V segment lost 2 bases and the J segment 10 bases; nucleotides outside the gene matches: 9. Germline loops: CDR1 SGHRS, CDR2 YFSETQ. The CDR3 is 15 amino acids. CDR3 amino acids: CASSLDLAGVGEQFF. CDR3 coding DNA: TGCGCCAGCAGCTTAGATCTAGCGGGAGTAGGGGAGCAGTTCTTC.

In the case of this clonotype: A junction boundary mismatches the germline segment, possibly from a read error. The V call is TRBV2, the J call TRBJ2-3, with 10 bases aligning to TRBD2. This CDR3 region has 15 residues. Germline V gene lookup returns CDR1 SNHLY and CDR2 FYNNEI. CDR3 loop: CASIRAGGSTDTQYF. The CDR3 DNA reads TGCGCCAGCATTCGAGCGGGAGGGAGCACAGATACGCAGTATTTT. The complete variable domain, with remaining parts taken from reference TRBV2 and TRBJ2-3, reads EPEVTQTPSHQVTQMGQEVILRCVPISNHLYFYWYRQILGQKVEFLVSFYNNEISEKSEIFDDQFSVERPDGSNFTLKIRSTKLEDSAMYFCASIRAGGSTDTQYFGPGTRLTVL.

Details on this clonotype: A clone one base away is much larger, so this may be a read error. CDR3 amino acids: CASSLFSGRGYEQYF. CDR3 DNA: TGTGCCAGCAGCTTATTCTCGGGACGGGGTTACGAGCAGTACTTC. The chain joins TRBV7-2 to TRBJ2-7; D possibly uses TRBD1 or TRBD2 (5 bases each). CDR1 is SGHTA and CDR2 is FQGNSA in the germline V gene. V was cut by 2 bases and J by 4 bases, with 15 bases left in between. The CDR3 has 15 residues.

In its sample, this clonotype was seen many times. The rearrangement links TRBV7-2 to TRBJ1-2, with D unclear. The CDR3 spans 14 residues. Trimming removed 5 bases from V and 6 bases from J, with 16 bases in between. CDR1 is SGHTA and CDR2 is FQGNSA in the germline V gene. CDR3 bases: TGTGCCAGCAGCCCCACACGGGCCCGTGATGGCTACACCTTC. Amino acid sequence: CASSPTRARDGYTF.

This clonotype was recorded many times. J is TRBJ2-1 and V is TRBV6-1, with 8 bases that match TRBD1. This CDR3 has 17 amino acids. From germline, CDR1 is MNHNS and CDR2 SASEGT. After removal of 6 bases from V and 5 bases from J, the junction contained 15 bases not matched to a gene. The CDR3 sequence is CASSNVYGQGGNNEQFF. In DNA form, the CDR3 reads TGTGCCAGCAGCAACGTTTATGGACAGGGAGGAAACAATGAGCAGTTCTTC.

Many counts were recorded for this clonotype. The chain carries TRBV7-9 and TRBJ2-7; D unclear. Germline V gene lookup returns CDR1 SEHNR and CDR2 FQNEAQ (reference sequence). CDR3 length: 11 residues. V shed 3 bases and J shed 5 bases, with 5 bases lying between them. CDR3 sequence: CASSFQDEQYF. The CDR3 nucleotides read TGTGCCAGCAGCTTTCAGGACGAGCAGTACTTC.

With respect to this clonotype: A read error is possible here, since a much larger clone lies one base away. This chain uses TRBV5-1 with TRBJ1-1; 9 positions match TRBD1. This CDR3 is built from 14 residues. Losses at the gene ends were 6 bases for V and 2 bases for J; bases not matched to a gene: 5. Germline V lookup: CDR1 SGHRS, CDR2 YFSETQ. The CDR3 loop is CASTWDRENTEAFF. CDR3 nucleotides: TGCGCCAGCACATGGGACAGGGAAAACACTGAAGCTTTCTTT.

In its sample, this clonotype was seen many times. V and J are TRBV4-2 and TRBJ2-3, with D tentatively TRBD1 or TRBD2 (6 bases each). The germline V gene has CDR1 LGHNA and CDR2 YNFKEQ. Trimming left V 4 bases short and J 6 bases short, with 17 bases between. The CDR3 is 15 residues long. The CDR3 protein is CASSPTIQGGDTQYF. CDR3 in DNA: TGTGCCAGCAGCCCAACGATACAGGGAGGTGATACGCAGTATTTT.